Below are 29 T cell receptor beta chains sequenced from a single sample in a study of blood T cell repertoires in COVID-19. Data came from immunoSEQ multiplex PCR; TCRdb stores just in-frame clones and leaves some out. The sample shows roughly 140,000 clones, approximately 78% of them seen only once. What was sequenced was peripheral blood. The receptor source for this set is a woman of 80 years or more with acute or convalescent COVID-19.

The chain has TRBV7-6 and TRBJ2-5; TRBD1 aligns across 9 bases. Germline values: CDR1 SGHVS, CDR2 FNYEAQ. This CDR3 comprises 16 residues. Trimming at V came to 3 bases and at J to 5 bases, leaving 10 bases not matched to a gene. The CDR3 region has the DNA TGTGCCAGCAGCTTGGAACCACAGGGGGCGGGTGAGACCCAGTACTTC. As protein: CASSLEPQGAGETQYF.

The rearrangement joins TRBV30 to TRBJ1-6, with 8 bases fitting TRBD1. Per the germline V gene, CDR1 is GTSNPN and CDR2 is SVGIG (reference sequence). The CDR3 totals 14 residues. After removal of 2 bases from V and 7 bases from J, the junction contained 4 bases not matched to a gene. The CDR3 spells CAWSIRGLNSPLHF. The CDR3 DNA reads TGTGCCTGGAGTATCAGGGGGCTAAATTCACCCCTCCACTTT.

The V and J genes are TRBV10-3 and TRBJ1-1, with D possibly TRBD1 on 5 matching bases. The germline CDR1 and CDR2 sequences are ENHRY and SYGVKD. This CDR3 comprises 16 residues. V gave up 6 bases and J gave up 6 bases, with 23 bases separating them. CDR3 DNA: TGTGCCATCAGACCGGGACTCGGGGTACGTTCAGCTGAAGCTTTCTTT. Protein product: CAIRPGLGVRSAEAFF.

This chain connects TRBV9 to TRBJ2-2; 10 bases map to TRBD2. CDR3 size: 18 residues. V shed 0 bases and J 1 base; nucleotides not matched to a gene: 6. Germline V gene sequence: CDR1 SGDLS, CDR2 YYNGEE. The CDR3 spells CASSVALAGRQNTGELFF. The CDR3 nucleotides are TGTGCCAGCAGCGTAGCACTAGCGGGGCGCCAGAACACCGGGGAGCTGTTTTTT.

The gene calls are TRBV5-1 and TRBJ1-2; D is unresolved. CDR1 is SGHRS and CDR2 is YFSETQ in the germline V gene. V was cut by 0 bases and J by 5 bases, with 14 bases left in between. The CDR3 covers 15 residues. The CDR3 sequence is CASSLALQQSYGYTF. CDR3 nucleotide sequence: TGCGCCAGCAGCTTGGCCCTGCAACAATCGTATGGCTACACCTTC.

The gene calls are TRBV4-2 and TRBJ1-2, with 12 nucleotides matching TRBD1. The CDR3 consists of 16 residues. Germline CDR1 reads LGHNA; CDR2 reads YNFKEQ. The V and J ends lost 0 bases and 8 bases, in that order; junction bases with no gene match: 7. The CDR3 nucleotides read TGTGCCAGCAGCCAAGAAGGGACAGGGGGCCCCCGAGGCTACACCTTC. Translation gives CASSQEGTGGPRGYTF.

The J gene is TRBJ2-3, the V gene TRBV9; 10 bases match TRBD2. CDR1 is SGDLS and CDR2 is YYNGEE in the germline V gene. V gave up 0 bases and J gave up 3 bases; unmatched junction bases: 4. The CDR3 is made up of 16 amino acids. The DNA for the CDR3 is TGTGCCAGCAGCGTAGGGCCTAGCGGGGGAACAGATACGCAGTATTTT. Translating gives CASSVGPSGGTDTQYF.

V gene TRBV7-9 combines with J gene TRBJ2-7; the D gene is possibly TRBD2 (5 bases). The CDR3 sequence is 16 residues long. V was pared by 5 bases and J by 4 bases, with 21 bases between. Looked up from germline, CDR1 is SEHNR and CDR2 is FQNEAQ (reference sequence). The CDR3 protein is CASSISSIRVSYEQYF. In DNA form, the CDR3 reads TGTGCCAGCAGCATATCTAGCATCCGGGTCTCTTACGAGCAGTACTTC.

The chain has TRBV4-2 and TRBJ2-3; possible D gene TRBD1, 6 bases. CDR1 LGHNA and CDR2 YNFKEQ come from the germline V gene. V was trimmed by 0 bases and J by 4 bases, leaving 11 bases between them. The CDR3 length is 15 residues. DNA of the CDR3: TGTGCCAGCAGCCAAGATAGGACAGACTCAGATACGCAGTATTTT. It specifies CASSQDRTDSDTQYF.

The rearrangement links TRBV7-8 to TRBJ2-5; 12 bases are a match to TRBD2. There are 18 residues in the CDR3. The trim removed 6 bases at V and 2 bases at J, leaving 13 bases unmatched. Germline V gene sequence: CDR1 SGHVS, CDR2 FQNEAQ. The DNA for the CDR3 is TGTGCCAGCAGTTACGGACTAGCGGGGAGATGGGGACAAGAGACCCAGTACTTC. Its protein product is CASSYGLAGRWGQETQYF.

V and J are TRBV28 and TRBJ1-2, with 9 bases aligning to TRBD1. The CDR3 is 14 amino acids. V trimming: 7 bases; J trimming: 2 bases; junction bases outside the gene matches: 5. Germline V gene data show CDR1 as MDHEN and CDR2 as SYDVKM. The CDR3 protein is CASTPGTGNYGYTF. The CDR3 DNA is TGTGCCAGCACCCCTGGGACAGGGAACTATGGCTACACCTTC.

The J gene is TRBJ1-5, the V gene TRBV30; 7 nucleotides match TRBD1. In germline, CDR1 is GTSNPN, CDR2 SVGIG (reference sequence). V was pared by 1 base and J by 9 bases, with 6 bases of the junction left unmatched. The CDR3 runs to 13 residues. CDR3: CAWSEGDSRPQHF. CDR3 nucleotide sequence: TGTGCCTGGAGTGAGGGGGACAGTAGGCCCCAGCATTTT.

The J gene is TRBJ1-2, the V gene TRBV9; 7 positions agree with TRBD1. CDR1 and CDR2 (germline): SGDLS, YYNGEE. V was clipped by 5 bases and J by 1 base; unmatched bases: 2. CDR3 length: 13 residues. The CDR3: CASRRDSNYGYTF. As DNA, the CDR3 is TGTGCCAGCAGGCGGGACAGTAACTATGGCTACACCTTC.

V gene TRBV7-2 combines with J gene TRBJ1-2; D not resolved. V was shortened by 2 bases and J by 6 bases, with 4 bases between the two germline ends. The germline gives CDR1 SGHTA, CDR2 FQGNSA. The CDR3 length is 11 residues. The CDR3 DNA reads TGTGCCAGCAGCTTATATGATGGCTACACCTTC. Encoded protein: CASSLYDGYTF.

This clone came up a few times. This chain connects TRBV19 to TRBJ2-1, with 11 bases lining up with TRBD2. V was pared by 3 bases and J by 6 bases, with 4 bases of the junction left unmatched. The CDR3 runs to 15 residues. Germline V gene lookup returns CDR1 LNHDA and CDR2 SQIVND (reference sequence). CDR3 nucleotides: TGTGCCAGTAGTATCGGACTAGCGGGTCTCAATGAGCAGTTCTTC. Its protein product is CASSIGLAGLNEQFF.

This clone showed up just once. The J gene is TRBJ2-7, the V gene TRBV28, with D tentatively TRBD1 (6 bases). There are 13 residues in the CDR3. In germline, CDR1 is MDHEN, CDR2 SYDVKM. V was pared by 8 bases and J by 5 bases, with 16 bases between. In DNA, the CDR3 is TGTGCCAGCTCACAGGGTTACATCCACGAGCAGTACTTC. This codes for CASSQGYIHEQYF.

The V and J genes are TRBV18 and TRBJ1-5; TRBD1 aligns across 7 bases. This CDR3 region has 13 residues. The germline V gene encodes CDR1 KGHSH and CDR2 LQKENI. The ends lost 4 bases at V and 5 bases at J; junction bases unmatched: 2. The DNA of the CDR3 is TGTGCCAGCTCACAGGGGGCCGATCAGCCCCAGCATTTT. It specifies CASSQGADQPQHF.

The rearrangement uses TRBV11-2 and TRBJ2-1, with D perhaps TRBD2 (7 bases). Deletions cut 7 bases from V and 8 bases from J, with 15 bases between. In germline, CDR1 is SGHAT, CDR2 FQNNGV. The CDR3 has 13 residues. The CDR3 sequence is CASNWGGGDEQFF. CDR3 nucleotide sequence: TGTGCCAGCAACTGGGGCGGGGGCGATGAGCAGTTCTTC.

The chain has TRBV29-1 and TRBJ2-3; perhaps TRBD1 as D (5 bases). Germline CDR1 SQVTM, CDR2 ANQGSEA. This CDR3 has 14 amino acids. The V end lost 4 bases, the J end lost 2 bases, and 13 bases lay between the germline ends. CDR3: CSVVRQGPTDTQYF. The CDR3 coding sequence is TGCAGCGTTGTCCGCCAGGGTCCCACAGATACGCAGTATTTT.

The chain couples TRBV12-5 to TRBJ1-1; 11 bases align to TRBD1. With 6 bases clipped from V and 12 bases from J, the junction kept 9 bases outside the gene matches. There are 13 residues in the CDR3. Germline values: CDR1 LGHNT, CDR2 FRNRAP. CDR3 in amino acids: CASGRTGGGRTFF. The CDR3 coding sequence is TGTGCTAGTGGACGGACAGGGGGCGGTCGAACTTTCTTT. Full variable domain (rest looked up from reference TRBV12-5 and TRBJ1-1): DARVTQTPRHKVTEMGQEVTMRCQPILGHNTVFWYRQTMMQGLELLAYFRNRAPLDDSGMPKDRFSAEMPDATLATLKIQPSEPRDSAVYFCASGRTGGGRTFFGQGTRLTVV.

The CDR3 loop is CASSFLPTGATKNIQYF. The DNA for the CDR3 is TGCGCCAGCAGCTTCCTACCGACAGGGGCTACCAAAAACATTCAGTACTTC. This chain uses TRBV5-1 with TRBJ2-4; TRBD1 agrees at 8 bases. The CDR3 is made up of 17 amino acids. Germline V lookup: CDR1 SGHRS, CDR2 YFSETQ. The J segment lost 2 bases and the V segment lost 2 bases, leaving 9 bases of the junction unmatched. Full variable domain (missing parts from reference TRBV5-1 and TRBJ2-4): KAGVTQTPRYLIKTRGQQVTLSCSPISGHRSVSWYQQTPGQGLQFLFEYFSETQRNKGNFPGRFSGRQFSNSRSEMNVSTLELGDSALYLCASSFLPTGATKNIQYFGAGTRLSVL.

This clone was counted once. The chain is built from TRBV5-1 and TRBJ1-2, with D possibly TRBD1 on 5 matching bases. Trimming cost V 0 bases and J 7 bases, with 10 bases left between them. Germline-derived CDR1 and CDR2 are SGHRS and YFSETQ. The CDR3 has 13 residues. The CDR3 DNA sequence: TGCGCCAGCAGCTTGGGGCAGGGAGGTGGCTACACCTTC. It specifies CASSLGQGGGYTF.

The J gene is TRBJ2-5, the V gene TRBV19; possibly TRBD2 for D (6 bases). The CDR3 spans 13 residues. Germline V gene data show CDR1 as LNHDA and CDR2 as SQIVND (reference sequence). Trimming removed 3 bases at V and 6 bases at J, with 11 bases between. CDR3 sequence reads: CASSIWGEKTQYF. CDR3 DNA sequence: TGTGCCAGTAGTATCTGGGGGGAGAAGACCCAGTACTTC.

The chain has TRBV5-1 and TRBJ1-5; D unclear. The CDR3 is 15 amino acids. Germline assignment: CDR1 SGHRS and CDR2 YFSETQ. Between the trimmed V and J ends, which lost 2 bases and 5 bases, there was a span of 14 bases. For the CDR3, the DNA is TGCGCCAGCAGCTTAAACACACCCACCCATCAGCCCCAGCATTTT. Amino acids: CASSLNTPTHQPQHF.

The rearrangement links TRBV7-2 to TRBJ2-1; possible D gene TRBD2, 5 bases. Germline V gives CDR1 SGHTA, CDR2 FQGNSA. Trimming left V 1 base short and J 5 bases short, with 12 bases between. The CDR3 has 15 residues. In DNA, the CDR3 is TGTGCCAGCAGCTTAGTGGAGAGGGTTAACAATGAGCAGTTCTTC. It translates to CASSLVERVNNEQFF.

The J gene is TRBJ2-1, the V gene TRBV5-4; D perhaps matches TRBD2 (6 bases). V shed 4 bases and J shed 5 bases, with 16 bases lying between them. CDR3 size: 15 residues. The germline V gene encodes CDR1 SGHNT and CDR2 YYREEE (reference sequence). The CDR3 DNA is TGTGCCAGCAGCGCCGACCCGGGACTCCACAATGAGCAGTTCTTC. Translation: CASSADPGLHNEQFF.

The chain couples TRBV18 to TRBJ2-7; 8 nucleotides match TRBD2. The CDR3 contains 18 residues. Trimming at V came to 5 bases and at J to 0 bases, leaving 15 bases not matched to a gene. The germline CDR1 and CDR2 sequences are KGHSH and LQKENI. CDR3 DNA: TGTGCCAGCTCAGGTCCCGGGCTAGCGGGTCTTAGCTCCTACGAGCAGTACTTC. Translating gives CASSGPGLAGLSSYEQYF.

The chain has TRBV4-1 and TRBJ2-1, with 7 bases matching TRBD2. CDR3 length equals 16 residues. After removal of 4 bases from V and 4 bases from J, the junction contained 10 bases not matched to a gene. Per germline, CDR1 MGHRA and CDR2 YSYEKL. The chain's CDR3 is CASSPVYSGAYNEQFF. The CDR3 nucleotides read TGCGCCAGCAGCCCCGTCTACAGCGGGGCTTACAATGAGCAGTTCTTC.

The chain has TRBV2 and TRBJ1-3; 7 bases line up with TRBD1. The V segment lost 8 bases and the J segment 0 bases; nucleotides outside the gene matches: 7. CDR1 and CDR2 (germline): SNHLY, FYNNEI. CDR3 length: 15 amino acids. CDR3 in amino acids: CASVPNRGSGNTIYF. CDR3 DNA: TGTGCCAGCGTACCCAACAGGGGCTCTGGAAACACCATATATTTT. Combining the CDR3 with reference TRBV2 and TRBJ1-3 gives the whole variable domain EPEVTQTPSHQVTQMGQEVILRCVPISNHLYFYWYRQILGQKVEFLVSFYNNEISEKSEIFDDQFSVERPDGSNFTLKIRSTKLEDSAMYFCASVPNRGSGNTIYFGEGSWLTVV.